Listed here are 5 T cell receptor beta chains from one sample, sequenced in a study of vaccination and CD4 T cells after COVID-19. With the Oncomine TCR Beta short-read assay, DNA from cultured CD4+ T cells was sequenced. TCRdb re-called the PCR reads with MiXCR, one entry per CDR3 protein. The sample holds under 20,000 distinct CDR3 sequences, approximately 38% seen once. As to treatment: approximately nine-day PBMC culture with coronavirus spike peptide pools or control peptides (ViraFEST assay). Their specific antigens are unknown. Sequencing was performed on cultured CD4+ T cells from blood. The receptors originated from a human donor with COVID-19.

As for this clonotype: This clone may be a read error of a much larger clone one base away. The gene calls are TRBV11-2 and TRBJ1-6; 8 bases align to TRBD1. CDR1 is SGHAT, CDR2 FQNNGV, per germline. The J segment lost 8 bases and the V segment lost 1 base, leaving 4 bases of the junction unmatched. The CDR3 spans 15 residues. CDR3 nucleotide sequence: TGTGCCAGCAGCTTAGGTGGGACAGGCCATTCACCCCTCCACTTT. Translating it yields CASSLGGTGHSPLHF.

The chain combines TRBV23-1 with TRBJ2-7; no firm D call. TRBV23-1 is an ORF for which the function is uncertain. With 7 bases removed from V and 4 bases from J, the gap between germline ends came to 17 bases. This CDR3 contains 14 residues. The CDR3 DNA sequence: TGCGCCAGCACCCCCGGAGCGATACCGTACGAGCAGTACTTC. The encoded protein is CASTPGAIPYEQYF.

This clonotype was seen a handful of times. The J gene is TRBJ2-4, the V gene TRBV7-2; no clear D. Germline loops: CDR1 SGHTA, CDR2 FQGNSA. The length of the CDR3 is 14 residues. V lost 1 base, J lost 2 bases, and 6 bases lay in between. In nucleotides, the CDR3 is TGTGCCAGCAGCTTAGGGGGTTCCAAAAACATTCAGTACTTC. Translation gives CASSLGGSKNIQYF.

The chain links TRBV6-1 to TRBJ2-3; TRBD2 aligns across 9 bases. V gave up 2 bases and J gave up 0 bases; unmatched junction bases: 9. The CDR3 totals 18 residues. Germline V lookup: CDR1 MNHNS, CDR2 SASEGT. The CDR3 sequence is CASSESWTSVSSTDTQYF. DNA for the CDR3: TGTGCCAGCAGTGAAAGCTGGACTAGCGTTTCTAGCACAGATACGCAGTATTTT.

This chain uses TRBV5-4 with TRBJ2-2; TRBD1 agrees at 7 bases. Germline CDR1 reads SGHNT; CDR2 reads YYREEE (reference sequence). Trimming removed 4 bases from V and 6 bases from J; junction bases left unmatched: 9. This CDR3 has 15 residues. The CDR3 bases are TGTGCCAGCAGCCGACAAACAGGGGAATCCGGGGAGCTGTTTTTT. The encoded protein is CASSRQTGESGELFF. The variable domain in full, with the rest retrieved from reference TRBV5-4 and TRBJ2-2, is ETGVTQSPTHLIKTRGQQVTLRCSSQSGHNTVSWYQQALGQGPQFIFQYYREEENGRGNFPPRFSGLQFPNYSSELNVNALELDDSALYLCASSRQTGESGELFFGEGSRLTVL.